The 11 T cell receptor beta chains reported below all come from one sample, sequenced in a study of OX40 agonist ivuxolimab in advanced cancers. The table came from immunoSEQ multiplex PCR; TCRdb's copy has only in-frame clones and leaves some out. In the table there are about 77,000 clones, about 87% of which are singletons. Sample: CD4+ or CD8+ T cells sorted from blood, taken in a trial of the OX40 agonist ivuxolimab. These receptors all come from an adult with an advanced solid tumor such as melanoma, head and neck, liver or kidney cancer.

The gene calls are TRBV2 and TRBJ2-1, with D perhaps given as TRBD1 or TRBD2 (5 bases each). The germline CDR1 and CDR2 sequences are SNHLY and FYNNEI. The V end lost 6 bases, the J end lost 5 bases, and 11 bases lay between the germline ends. The CDR3 is 13 amino acids. CDR3 DNA sequence: TGTGCCAGCAGGGGGGACCTGAACAATGAGCAGTTCTTC. This codes for CASRGDLNNEQFF.

This chain joins TRBV7-2 and TRBJ1-4; D perhaps matches TRBD1 (6 bases). CDR1 is SGHTA and CDR2 is FQGNSA in the germline V gene. The V end lost 2 bases, the J end lost 13 bases, and 17 bases lay between the germline ends. This CDR3 comprises 14 residues. CDR3 in DNA: TGTGCCAGCAGCTTATCAAGGGAACAGGGAGCACTGTTTTTT. Its translation is CASSLSREQGALFF.

This clone was seen more than once but under ten times. This specimen includes other DNA sequences encoding the same CDR3. The CDR3: CASSLGGYEQYF. CDR3 in DNA: TGTGCCAGCAGTTTAGGGGGATACGAGCAGTACTTC. The chain links TRBV28 to TRBJ2-7, with D perhaps TRBD1 or TRBD2 (5 bases each). V lost 2 bases to trimming and J lost 4 bases, with 6 bases between them. Germline V CDR1 and CDR2: MDHEN, SYDVKM. CDR3 length: 12 residues. The complete variable domain, with remaining parts taken from reference TRBV28 and TRBJ2-7, reads DVKVTQSSRYLVKRTGEKVFLECVQDMDHENMFWYRQDPGLGLRLIYFSYDVKMKEKGDIPEGYSVSREKKERFSLILESASTNQTSMYLCASSLGGYEQYFGPGTRLTVT.

This chain links TRBV2 with TRBJ1-2; D not certain. Germline V lookup: CDR1 SNHLY, CDR2 FYNNEI. CDR3 length equals 14 residues. V shed 5 bases and J shed 5 bases, with 15 bases lying between them. The CDR3 here is CASSLQPSEYGYTF. CDR3 DNA: TGTGCCAGCAGTTTACAGCCATCGGAGTATGGCTACACCTTC.

The genes are TRBV19 and TRBJ2-7, with D perhaps matching TRBD2 (6 bases). Deletions cut 3 bases from V and 0 bases from J, with 15 bases between. The CDR3 is made up of 16 amino acids. Germline-derived CDR1 and CDR2 are LNHDA and SQIVND (reference sequence). For the CDR3, the DNA is TGTGCCAGTAGTATTTCGGGGGACCTCAGCTCCTACGAGCAGTACTTC. The encoded protein is CASSISGDLSSYEQYF.

This chain connects TRBV20-1 to TRBJ2-1; D gene unclear. Germline V CDR1 and CDR2: DFQATT, SNEGSKA (reference sequence). This CDR3 contains 11 residues. Trimming pared 6 bases from V and 5 bases from J, leaving 8 bases between. The CDR3 sequence is CSAPQNNEQFF. In nucleotides, the CDR3 is TGCAGTGCCCCACAAAACAATGAGCAGTTCTTC.

This clone was observed once. The chain employs TRBV6-1 and TRBJ2-3; no reliable D call. Looked up from germline, CDR1 is MNHNS and CDR2 is SASEGT. This CDR3 is 13 amino acids long. V lost 4 bases, J lost 2 bases, and 7 bases lay in between. The CDR3 here is CASSGQYTDTQYF. The CDR3 DNA reads as TGTGCCAGCAGTGGGCAATACACAGATACGCAGTATTTT.

Many counts were recorded for this clone. A read error may produce the germline difference seen at one junction end. The chain couples TRBV10-3 to TRBJ1-2, with D possibly TRBD1 on 6 matching bases. Germline assignment: CDR1 ENHRY and CDR2 SYGVKD. The CDR3 sequence is 11 residues long. CDR3 sequence: CAIKGEGESLF. DNA of the CDR3: TGTGCCATCAAAGGGGAGGGGGAATCCCTCTTC.

The genes are TRBV28 and TRBJ1-4; 9 bases map to TRBD1. The J segment lost 7 bases and the V segment lost 2 bases, leaving 11 bases of the junction unmatched. The CDR3 consists of 17 residues. In germline, CDR1 is MDHEN, CDR2 SYDVKM. CDR3 residues: CASSLPAGTGFGEKLFF. CDR3 nucleotide sequence: TGTGCCAGCAGTTTACCCGCCGGGACAGGGTTCGGTGAAAAACTGTTTTTT.

This clone was seen more than once but under ten times. J is TRBJ1-1 and V is TRBV7-6; 7 bases are shared with TRBD1. The trim removed 1 base at V and 8 bases at J, leaving 16 bases unmatched. Germline lookup yields CDR1 SGHVS and CDR2 FNYEAQ. This CDR3 contains 17 residues. CDR3 sequence reads: CASSLEFTGDRAPEAFF. The DNA for the CDR3 is TGTGCCAGCAGCTTAGAATTCACAGGGGACAGAGCTCCGGAAGCTTTCTTT.

The chain couples TRBV19 to TRBJ2-5, with 7 bases matching TRBD1. Trimming took 3 bases from V and 5 from J; bases not matched to a gene: 15. Germline V lookup: CDR1 LNHDA, CDR2 SQIVND (reference sequence). The CDR3 runs to 17 residues. The CDR3 DNA reads as TGTGCCAGTAGTATGGGTCGACAGGGTAGAAGTGTGGAGACCCAGTACTTC. It translates to CASSMGRQGRSVETQYF.